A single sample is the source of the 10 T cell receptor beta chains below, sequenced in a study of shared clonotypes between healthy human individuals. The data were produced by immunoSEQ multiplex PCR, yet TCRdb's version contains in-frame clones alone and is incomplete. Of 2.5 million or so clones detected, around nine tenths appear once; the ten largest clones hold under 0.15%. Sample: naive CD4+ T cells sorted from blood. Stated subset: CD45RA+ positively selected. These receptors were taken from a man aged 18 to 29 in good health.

CDR3 in DNA: TGCGCCAGCAGCTTGGCCCCAGGGGGCGCTTACAATGAGCAGTTCTTC. The encoded protein is CASSLAPGGAYNEQFF. The V and J genes are TRBV5-1 and TRBJ2-1, with 8 bases lining up with TRBD1. V lost 0 bases and J lost 4; bases outside the gene matches: 6. Germline V gives CDR1 SGHRS, CDR2 YFSETQ. The CDR3 length is 16 residues.

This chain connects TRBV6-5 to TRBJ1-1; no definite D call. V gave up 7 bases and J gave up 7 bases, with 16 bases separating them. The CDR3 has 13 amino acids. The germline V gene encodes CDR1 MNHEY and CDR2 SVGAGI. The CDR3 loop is CASIETRAGEAFF. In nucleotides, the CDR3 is TGTGCCAGCATCGAGACTCGAGCGGGTGAAGCTTTCTTT.

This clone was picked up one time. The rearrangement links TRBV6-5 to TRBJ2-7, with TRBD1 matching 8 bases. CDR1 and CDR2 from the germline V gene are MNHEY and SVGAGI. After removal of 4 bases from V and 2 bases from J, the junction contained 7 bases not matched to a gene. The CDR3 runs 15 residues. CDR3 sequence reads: CASSLARGPTYEQYF. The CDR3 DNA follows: TGTGCCAGCAGTTTGGCCAGGGGGCCCACCTACGAGCAGTACTTC.

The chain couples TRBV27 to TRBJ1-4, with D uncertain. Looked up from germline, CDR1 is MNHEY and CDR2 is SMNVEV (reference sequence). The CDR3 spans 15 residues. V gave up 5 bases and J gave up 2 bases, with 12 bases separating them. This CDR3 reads CASSPSVNTNEKLFF. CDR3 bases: TGTGCCAGCAGTCCATCGGTGAATACTAATGAAAAACTGTTTTTT.

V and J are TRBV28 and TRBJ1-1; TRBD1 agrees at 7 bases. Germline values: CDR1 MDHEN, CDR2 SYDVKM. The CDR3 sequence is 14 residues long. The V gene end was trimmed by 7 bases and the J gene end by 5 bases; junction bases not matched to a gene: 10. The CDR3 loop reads CASIEQGGGTEAFF. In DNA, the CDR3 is TGTGCCAGCATCGAGCAGGGGGGAGGTACTGAAGCTTTCTTT.

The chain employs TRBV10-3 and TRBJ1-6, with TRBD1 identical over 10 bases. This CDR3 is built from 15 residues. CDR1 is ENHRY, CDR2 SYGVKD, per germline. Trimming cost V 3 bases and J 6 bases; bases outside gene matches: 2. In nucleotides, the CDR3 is TGTGCCATCAGTGACCGGGACAGGGGTAATTCACCCCTCCACTTT. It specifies CAISDRDRGNSPLHF.

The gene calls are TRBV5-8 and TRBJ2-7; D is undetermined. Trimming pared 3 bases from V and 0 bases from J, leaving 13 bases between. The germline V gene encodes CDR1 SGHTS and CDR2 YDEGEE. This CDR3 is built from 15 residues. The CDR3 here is CASSSRAFDSYEQYF. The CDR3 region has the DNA TGTGCCAGCAGCTCGCGAGCGTTCGACTCCTACGAGCAGTACTTC.

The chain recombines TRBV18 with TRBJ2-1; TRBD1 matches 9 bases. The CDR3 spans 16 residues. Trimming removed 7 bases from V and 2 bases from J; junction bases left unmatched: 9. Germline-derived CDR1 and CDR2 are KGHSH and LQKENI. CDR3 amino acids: CASYSITGGAYNEQFF. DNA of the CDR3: TGTGCCAGCTACAGTATAACAGGGGGCGCCTACAATGAGCAGTTCTTC.

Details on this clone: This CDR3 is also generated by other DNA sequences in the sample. The CDR3 region has the DNA TGTGCCAGCAGTGCAGACAGGGCCCAAGAGACCCAGTACTTC. It yields the protein CASSADRAQETQYF. The rearrangement uses TRBV2 and TRBJ2-5; TRBD1 agrees at 7 bases. The CDR3 sequence is 14 residues long. J gave up 1 base and V 4 bases, and 3 bases lay outside the gene matches. Germline V gives CDR1 SNHLY, CDR2 FYNNEI.

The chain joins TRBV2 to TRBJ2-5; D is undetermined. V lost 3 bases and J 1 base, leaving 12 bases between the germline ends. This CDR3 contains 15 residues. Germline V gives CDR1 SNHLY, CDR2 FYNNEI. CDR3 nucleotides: TGTGCCAGCAGTGAGGAAAGATTAGTCCAAGAGACCCAGTACTTC. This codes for CASSEERLVQETQYF.